This TCR beta chain emerged from a study of coeliac disease (dated 2022 in TCRdb). Regarding the research as a whole: Each coeliac patient fell into one of three classes: newly diagnosed active disease, refractory coeliac disease type I, or disease kept under control by a gluten-free diet. High-resolution HLA typing was unavailable, so biased TRBV7-2 usage was queried as a proof of principle. The study applied next-generation sequencing of rearranged TRB and TRG CDR3 regions to small intestinal lymphocyte fractions from coeliac and non-coeliac patients. The goal was to describe the TR repertoires of small intestinal T cells in active coeliac disease, in refractory type I coeliac disease, and in coeliac disease treated with a gluten-free diet. The full study included 30 patients: roughly 22 with serologically confirmed coeliac disease and 8 controls with non-small intestinal disorders. Samples from approximately 26 subjects were successfully TRB sequenced, and these included about 25 paired samples of bulk unsorted intraepithelial and lamina propria cells. Results the study describes overall, beyond this receptor: TRB and TRG repertoires of active coeliac intraepithelial and lamina propria samples showed lower clonality than controls, suggesting recruitment of diverse T cells. Published gliadin-specific TRB sequences appeared in about 50% of the 18 coeliac lamina propria samples but only 1 of 6 controls. The separation of intraepithelial from lamina propria cells did not yield high-purity fractions, so cross-contamination between compartments was possible. TRB repertoires were mostly private, with most amino acid sequences found in only one sample, and V-gene usage showed no significant difference between disease groups. The approach was considered by the authors to be unsuitable for unbiased detection of gliadin-specific T cells, as gliadin-specific T cells are scarce and rarely shared between patients.

Receptors were amplified or captured by the immunoSEQ multiplex PCR assay. The TR loci were subjected to amplification by multiplexed PCR, for which V gene segments served as targets of the forward primers and J gene segments as targets of the reverse primers. The amplified CDR3 regions were sequenced using the Illumina HiSeq System. The study's processing was this. A nearest-neighbour algorithm merged closely related reads to remove PCR and sequencing errors and collapse data into unique sequences. Each repertoire was summarised by clonality and by T cell density, with T cell density defined as TR molecules per amount of genomic DNA input. CDR3 amino acid sequences present in at least 80% of unsorted samples were defined as public TRs, and these public TRs were then tested for differential abundance between coeliac and control samples. Every lamina propria sample was checked against a list of approximately 220 published gliadin-specific TRB sequences. Disease-group differences in clonality and density were tested with Kruskal-Wallis tests followed by Dunn post-tests. Not all clones reach the TCRdb copy of this immuneACCESS table, which keeps in-frame sequences only. Checked studies attribute under half of the gap to unresolved V genes and leave the rest unexplained. The V and J calls and clone size were taken over from that table, and D and trimming were inferred from the DNA. Present in this sample are approximately 2,500 clones, around 65% of which were seen just once. 13% to 15% of the sample rests with the top ten.

The CDR1 and CDR2 encoded by the germline V gene are KGHSH and LQKENI. CDR3 length: 14 amino acids, cysteine to phenylalanine. Of all the DNA, just the CDR3 is kept, 42 bases in frame from base 1. V is cut back by 8 bases and J by 1 base, with 6 bases in the junction unmatched. Aliquots of approximately 490,000 cells were frozen in DMSO/FBS in liquid nitrogen, and one aliquot per fraction was used for sequencing. Endoscopy and small intestinal biopsy were performed in all 30 or so patients in the study. Once intraepithelial cells had been isolated, the leftover biopsy tissue was digested with collagenase to release lamina propria cells. Genomic DNA was extracted from frozen unsorted cell fractions with the Qiagen DNeasy blood extraction kit. This clone was picked up a small number of times. The target of this receptor is not known. Base qualities are not provided; no much larger clone lies one nucleotide away.

The TCR comes from a woman in her sixties or seventies with celiac disease on a gluten-free diet. The sample was lamina propria lymphocytes from the gut. The sample's cell subset or site label is to be understood as: lamina propria cell (LPC) fraction of small intestinal biopsy. The chain joins TRBV18 to TRBJ2-7, with TRBD1 identical over 9 junction bases. The DNA is TGTGCCAGCGCGGGACAGGGCCAATCCTACGAGCAGTACTTC. It translates to CASAGQGQSYEQYF.